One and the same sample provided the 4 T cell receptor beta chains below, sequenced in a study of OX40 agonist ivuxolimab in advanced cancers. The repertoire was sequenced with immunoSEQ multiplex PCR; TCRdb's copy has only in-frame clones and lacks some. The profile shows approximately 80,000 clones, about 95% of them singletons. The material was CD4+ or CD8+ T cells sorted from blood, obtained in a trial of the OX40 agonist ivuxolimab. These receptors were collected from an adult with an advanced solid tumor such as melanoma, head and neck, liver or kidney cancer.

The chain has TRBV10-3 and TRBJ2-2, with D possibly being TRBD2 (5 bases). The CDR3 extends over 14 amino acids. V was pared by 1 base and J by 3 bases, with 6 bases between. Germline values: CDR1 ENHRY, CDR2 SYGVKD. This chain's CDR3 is CAISEWGDTGELFF. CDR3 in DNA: TGTGCCATCAGTGAGTGGGGAGACACCGGGGAGCTGTTTTTT.

The CDR3 reads CASSLASEETQYF. In DNA form, the CDR3 reads TGTGCCAGCAGCTTGGCCTCGGAAGAGACCCAGTACTTC. The rearrangement uses TRBV5-6 and TRBJ2-5; D is unresolved. The CDR3 spans 13 residues. In germline, CDR1 is SGHDT, CDR2 YYEEEE. The V end was cut by 0 bases, the J end by 3 bases, with 6 bases between.

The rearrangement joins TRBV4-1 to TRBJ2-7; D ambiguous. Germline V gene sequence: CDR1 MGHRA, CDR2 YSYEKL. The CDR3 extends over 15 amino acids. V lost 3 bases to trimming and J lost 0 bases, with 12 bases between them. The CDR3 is CASSQSTHSSYEQYF. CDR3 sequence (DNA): TGCGCCAGCAGCCAGTCCACTCATAGCTCCTACGAGCAGTACTTC.

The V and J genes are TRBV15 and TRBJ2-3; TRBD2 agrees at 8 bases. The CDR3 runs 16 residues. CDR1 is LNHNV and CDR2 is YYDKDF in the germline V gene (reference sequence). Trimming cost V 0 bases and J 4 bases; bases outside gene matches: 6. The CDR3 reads CATSRDPGGAADTQYF. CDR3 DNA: TGTGCCACCAGCAGAGATCCCGGGGGGGCGGCAGATACGCAGTATTTT.